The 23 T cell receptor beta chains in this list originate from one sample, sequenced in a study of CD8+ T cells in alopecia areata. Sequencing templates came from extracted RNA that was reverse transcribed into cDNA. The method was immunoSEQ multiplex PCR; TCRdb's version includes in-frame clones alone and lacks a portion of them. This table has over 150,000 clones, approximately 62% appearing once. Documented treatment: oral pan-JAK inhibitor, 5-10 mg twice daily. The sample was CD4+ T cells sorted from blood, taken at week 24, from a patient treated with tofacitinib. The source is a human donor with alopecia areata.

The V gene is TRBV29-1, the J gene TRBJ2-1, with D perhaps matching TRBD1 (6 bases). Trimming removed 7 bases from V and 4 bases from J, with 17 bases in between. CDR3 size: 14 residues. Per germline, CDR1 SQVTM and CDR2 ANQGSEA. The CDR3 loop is CSGRMYRAYNEQFF. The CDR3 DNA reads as TGCAGCGGCCGAATGTACAGGGCATACAATGAGCAGTTCTTC.

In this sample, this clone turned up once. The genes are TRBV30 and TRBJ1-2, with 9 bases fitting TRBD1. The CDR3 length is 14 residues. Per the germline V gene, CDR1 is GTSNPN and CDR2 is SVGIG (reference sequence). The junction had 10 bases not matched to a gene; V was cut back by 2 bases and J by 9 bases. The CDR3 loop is CAWSPGTGSTSYTF. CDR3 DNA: TGTGCCTGGAGTCCCGGGACAGGGAGTACAAGCTACACCTTC. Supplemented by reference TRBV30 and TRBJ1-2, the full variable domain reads SQTIHQWPATLVQPVGSPLSLECTVEGTSNPNLYWYRQAAGRGLQLLFYSVGIGQISSEVPQNLSASRPQDRQFILSSKKLLLSDSGFYLCAWSPGTGSTSYTFGSGTRLTVV.

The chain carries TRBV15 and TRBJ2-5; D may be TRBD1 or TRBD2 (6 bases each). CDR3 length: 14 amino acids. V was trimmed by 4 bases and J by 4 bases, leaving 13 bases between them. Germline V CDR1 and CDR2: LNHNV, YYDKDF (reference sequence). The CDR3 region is CATSKLGGRETQYF. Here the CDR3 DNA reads TGTGCCACCAGCAAACTGGGGGGCCGAGAGACCCAGTACTTC.

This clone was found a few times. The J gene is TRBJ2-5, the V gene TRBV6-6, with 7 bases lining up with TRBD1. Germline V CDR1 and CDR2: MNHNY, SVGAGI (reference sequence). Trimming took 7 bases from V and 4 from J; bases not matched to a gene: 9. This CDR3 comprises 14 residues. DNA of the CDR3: TGTGCCAGCAACTTTGGACGACAGGGAGAGACCCAGTACTTC. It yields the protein CASNFGRQGETQYF.

The CDR3, as DNA: TGTGCCAGCTCACCACAGCCGCGGAGCCGAGGGAGTCAGCCCCAGCATTTT. Amino acids: CASSPQPRSRGSQPQHF. The chain couples TRBV18 to TRBJ1-5, with no clear D. The CDR3 consists of 17 residues. From germline, CDR1 is KGHSH and CDR2 LQKENI. Trimming left V 1 base short and J 6 bases short, with 19 bases between.

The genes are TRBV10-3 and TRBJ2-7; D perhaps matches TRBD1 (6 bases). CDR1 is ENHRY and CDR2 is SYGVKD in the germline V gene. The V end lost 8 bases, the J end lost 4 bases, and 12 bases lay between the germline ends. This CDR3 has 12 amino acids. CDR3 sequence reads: CAIGGFSYEQYF. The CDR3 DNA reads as TGTGCCATCGGGGGCTTCTCGTACGAGCAGTACTTC.

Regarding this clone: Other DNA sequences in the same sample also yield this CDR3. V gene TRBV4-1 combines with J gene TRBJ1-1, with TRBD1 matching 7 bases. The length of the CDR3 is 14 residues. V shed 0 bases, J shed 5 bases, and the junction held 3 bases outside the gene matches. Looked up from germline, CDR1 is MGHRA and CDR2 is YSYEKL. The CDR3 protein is CASSQDRGRTEAFF. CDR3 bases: TGCGCCAGCAGCCAAGATAGGGGGCGAACTGAAGCTTTCTTT.

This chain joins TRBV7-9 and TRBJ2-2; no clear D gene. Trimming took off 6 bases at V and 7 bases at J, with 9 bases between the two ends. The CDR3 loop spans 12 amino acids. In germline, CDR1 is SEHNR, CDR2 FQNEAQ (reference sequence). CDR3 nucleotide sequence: TGTGCCAGCAGACCGGACGGCGGGGAGCTGTTTTTT. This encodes CASRPDGGELFF.

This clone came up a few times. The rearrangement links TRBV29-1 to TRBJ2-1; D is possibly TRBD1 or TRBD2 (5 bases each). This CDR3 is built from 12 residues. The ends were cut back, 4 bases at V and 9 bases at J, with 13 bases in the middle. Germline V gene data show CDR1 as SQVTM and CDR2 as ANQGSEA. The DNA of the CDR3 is TGCAGCGTTGTTCGTCGGGGCAGTGAGCAGTTCTTC. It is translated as CSVVRRGSEQFF.

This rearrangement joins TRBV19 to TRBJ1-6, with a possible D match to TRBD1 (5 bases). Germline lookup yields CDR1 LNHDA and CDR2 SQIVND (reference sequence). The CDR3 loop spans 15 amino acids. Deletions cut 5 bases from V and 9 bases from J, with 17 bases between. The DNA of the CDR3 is TGTGCCAGTAGTGCTGAACAGGTGGCCATTTCACCCCTCCACTTT. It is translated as CASSAEQVAISPLHF.

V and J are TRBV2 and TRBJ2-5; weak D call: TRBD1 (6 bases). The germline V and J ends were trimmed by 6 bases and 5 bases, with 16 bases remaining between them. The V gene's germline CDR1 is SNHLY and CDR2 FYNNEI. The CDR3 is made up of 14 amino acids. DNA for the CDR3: TGTGCCAGCAGCTCCTGGGGGCGAGAGGAGACCCAGTACTTC. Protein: CASSSWGREETQYF. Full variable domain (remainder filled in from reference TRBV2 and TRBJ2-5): EPEVTQTPSHQVTQMGQEVILRCVPISNHLYFYWYRQILGQKVEFLVSFYNNEISEKSEIFDDQFSVERPDGSNFTLKIRSTKLEDSAMYFCASSSWGREETQYFGPGTRLLVL.

The CDR3 reads CASSLRGQAHNEQFF. The CDR3 DNA sequence: TGTGCCAGCAGCTTGAGGGGACAAGCCCACAATGAGCAGTTCTTC. The chain has TRBV5-4 and TRBJ2-1, with D possibly being TRBD1 (6 bases). Germline V gene data show CDR1 as SGHNT and CDR2 as YYREEE (reference sequence). Trimming removed 1 base from V and 5 bases from J, with 13 bases in between. The CDR3 consists of 15 residues.

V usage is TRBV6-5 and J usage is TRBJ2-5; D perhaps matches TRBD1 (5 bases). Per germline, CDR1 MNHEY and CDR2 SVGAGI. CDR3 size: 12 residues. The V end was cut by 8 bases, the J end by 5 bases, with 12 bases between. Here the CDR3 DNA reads TGTGCCAGCGGTCACAGGTCCGAGACCCAGTACTTC. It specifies CASGHRSETQYF.

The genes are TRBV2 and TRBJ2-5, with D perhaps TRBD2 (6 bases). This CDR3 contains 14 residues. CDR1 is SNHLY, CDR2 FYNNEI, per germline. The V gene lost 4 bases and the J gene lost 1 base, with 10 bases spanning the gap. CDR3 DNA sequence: TGTGCCAGCAGTGGAGGAGGGCTCCAAGAGACCCAGTACTTC. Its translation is CASSGGGLQETQYF.

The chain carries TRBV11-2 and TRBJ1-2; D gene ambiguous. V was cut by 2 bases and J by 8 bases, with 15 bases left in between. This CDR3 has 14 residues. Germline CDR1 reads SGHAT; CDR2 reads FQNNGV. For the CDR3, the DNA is TGTGCCAGCAGCTTATTATCATCCGGGGAGGGCTACACCTTC. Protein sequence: CASSLLSSGEGYTF.

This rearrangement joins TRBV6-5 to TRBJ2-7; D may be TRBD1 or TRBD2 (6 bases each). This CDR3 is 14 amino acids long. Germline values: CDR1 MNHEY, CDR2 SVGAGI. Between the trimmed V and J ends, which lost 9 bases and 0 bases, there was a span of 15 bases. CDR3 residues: CASAGHHLSYEQYF. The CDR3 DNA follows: TGTGCCAGTGCGGGACACCACCTCTCCTACGAGCAGTACTTC.

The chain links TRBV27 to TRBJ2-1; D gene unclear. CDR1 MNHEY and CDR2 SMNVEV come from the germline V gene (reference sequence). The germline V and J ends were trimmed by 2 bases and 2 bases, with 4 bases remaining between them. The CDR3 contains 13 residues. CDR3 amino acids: CASSLRAYNEQFF. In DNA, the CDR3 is TGTGCCAGCAGTTTAAGGGCCTACAATGAGCAGTTCTTC.

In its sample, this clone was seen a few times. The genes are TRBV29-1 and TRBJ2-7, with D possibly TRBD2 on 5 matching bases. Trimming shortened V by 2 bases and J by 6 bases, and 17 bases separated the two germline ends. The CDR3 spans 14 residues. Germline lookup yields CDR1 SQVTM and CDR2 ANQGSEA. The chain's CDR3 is CSVETSPPGIEQYF. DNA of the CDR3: TGCAGCGTTGAAACCTCCCCCCCGGGGATCGAGCAGTACTTC.

CDR3 sequence (DNA): TGTGCCAGCAGCTTACCTAGCGGGACTCAAGAGACCCAGTACTTC. Protein product: CASSLPSGTQETQYF. The J gene is TRBJ2-5, the V gene TRBV7-6; TRBD2 aligns across 9 bases. Germline CDR1 reads SGHVS; CDR2 reads FNYEAQ. J gave up 2 bases and V 2 bases, and 3 bases lay outside the gene matches. The CDR3 has 15 residues.

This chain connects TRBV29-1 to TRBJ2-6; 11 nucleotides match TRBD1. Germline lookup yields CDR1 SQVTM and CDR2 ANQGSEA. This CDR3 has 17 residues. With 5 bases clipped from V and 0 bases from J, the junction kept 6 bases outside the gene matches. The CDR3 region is CSVRAGTGGSGANVLTF. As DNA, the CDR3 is TGCAGCGTTAGGGCTGGGACAGGGGGCTCTGGGGCCAACGTCCTGACTTTC.

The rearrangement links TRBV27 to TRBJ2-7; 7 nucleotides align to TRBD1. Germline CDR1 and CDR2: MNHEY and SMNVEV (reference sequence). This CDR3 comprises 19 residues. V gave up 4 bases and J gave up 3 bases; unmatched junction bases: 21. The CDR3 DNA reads TGTGCCAGCAGTTCCCTGGGTCCCCCGGGACAGCAATCATACTACGAGCAGTACTTC. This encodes CASSSLGPPGQQSYYEQYF.

The CDR3 coding sequence is TGTGCCAGCAGCCCGCTTGGGGTGAACACCGGGGAGCTGTTTTTT. This sequence encodes CASSPLGVNTGELFF. The genes are TRBV5-6 and TRBJ2-2; D gene uncertain. Trimming pared 4 bases from V and 1 base from J, leaving 11 bases between. Germline V CDR1 and CDR2: SGHDT, YYEEEE. CDR3 size: 15 residues.

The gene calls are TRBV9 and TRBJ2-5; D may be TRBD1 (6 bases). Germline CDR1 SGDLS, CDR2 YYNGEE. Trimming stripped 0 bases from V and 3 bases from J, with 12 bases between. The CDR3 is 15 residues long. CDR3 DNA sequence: TGTGCCAGCAGCGTAGGAGGGACACAGAAAGAGACCCAGTACTTC. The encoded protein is CASSVGGTQKETQYF.